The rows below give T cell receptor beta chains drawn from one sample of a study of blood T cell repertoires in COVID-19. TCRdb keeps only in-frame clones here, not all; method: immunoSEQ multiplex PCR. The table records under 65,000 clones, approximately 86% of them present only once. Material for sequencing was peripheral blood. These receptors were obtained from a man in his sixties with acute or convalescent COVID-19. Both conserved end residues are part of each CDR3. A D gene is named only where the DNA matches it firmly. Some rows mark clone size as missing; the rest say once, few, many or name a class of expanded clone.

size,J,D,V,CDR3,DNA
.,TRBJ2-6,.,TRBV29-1,CSVKDSHVSGANVLTF,TGCAGCGTAAAGGACTCCCACGTCTCTGGGGCCAACGTCCTGACTTTC
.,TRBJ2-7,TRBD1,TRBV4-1,CASSQAGTGGNEQYF,TGCGCCAGCAGCCAAGCTGGGACAGGGGGCAACGAGCAGTACTTC
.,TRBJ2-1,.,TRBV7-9,CASSLAGRDYNEQFF,TGTGCCAGCAGCTTAGCCGGACGGGACTACAATGAGCAGTTCTTC
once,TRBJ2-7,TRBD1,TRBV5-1,CASKVGTGIYEQYF,TGCGCCAGCAAGGTCGGGACAGGTATCTACGAGCAGTACTTC
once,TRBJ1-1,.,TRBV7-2,CASSIQPSRPSDTEAFF,TGTGCCAGCAGCATCCAACCCAGCAGGCCCTCGGACACTGAAGCTTTCTTT
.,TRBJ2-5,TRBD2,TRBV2,CASKASGQETQYF,TGTGCCAGCAAGGCTAGCGGCCAAGAGACCCAGTACTTC
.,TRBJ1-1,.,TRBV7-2,CASSLNRVNTEAFF,TGTGCCAGCAGCTTAAACAGGGTGAACACTGAAGCTTTCTTT
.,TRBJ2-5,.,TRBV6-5,CASSLPGEETQYF,TGTGCCAGCAGTTTGCCGGGGGAGGAGACCCAGTACTTC
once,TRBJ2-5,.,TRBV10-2,CASRPQTGLETQYF,TGCGCCAGCAGGCCGCAGACAGGCTTAGAGACCCAGTACTTC
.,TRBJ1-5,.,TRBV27,CASSIGPGLGQPQHF,TGTGCCAGCAGTATAGGGCCAGGGTTAGGCCAGCCCCAGCATTTT
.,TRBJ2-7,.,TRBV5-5,CASSRRSGNSYEQYF,TGTGCCAGCAGCAGGCGGTCGGGAAACTCTTACGAGCAGTACTTC
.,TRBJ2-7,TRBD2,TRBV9,CASSETSGWYEQYF,TGTGCCAGCAGCGAGACTAGCGGGTGGTACGAGCAGTACTTC